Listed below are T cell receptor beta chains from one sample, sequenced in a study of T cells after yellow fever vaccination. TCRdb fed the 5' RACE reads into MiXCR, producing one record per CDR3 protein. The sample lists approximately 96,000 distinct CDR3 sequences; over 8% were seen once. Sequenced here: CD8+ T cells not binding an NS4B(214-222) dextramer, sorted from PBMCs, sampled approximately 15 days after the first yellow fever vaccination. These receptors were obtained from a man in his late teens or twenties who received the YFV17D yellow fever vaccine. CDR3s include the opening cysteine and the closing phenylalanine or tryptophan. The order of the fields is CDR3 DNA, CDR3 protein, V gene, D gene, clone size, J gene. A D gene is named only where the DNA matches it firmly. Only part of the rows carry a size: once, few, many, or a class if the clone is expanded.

CDR3nt: TGCAGTGCTAGAGATTGGACTAGCGGGGGGGCTGGCACCGGGGAGCTGTTTTTT; CDR3aa: CSARDWTSGGAGTGELFF; v_gene: TRBV20-1; d_gene: TRBD2; abundance: NA; j_gene: TRBJ2-2
CDR3nt: TGTGCCAGCAGCTTTTTAAGTGAAGCTTTCTTT; CDR3aa: CASSFLSEAFF; v_gene: TRBV5-8; d_gene: NA; abundance: few; j_gene: TRBJ1-1
CDR3nt: TGTGCCAGCAGGACGACTCGGTATGGCTACACCTTC; CDR3aa: CASRTTRYGYTF; v_gene: TRBV12-3/TRBV12-4; d_gene: NA; abundance: NA; j_gene: TRBJ1-2
CDR3nt: TGCAGCGTTGAAGATCTCCGGACAGGGGCCTACACAGATACGCAGTATTTT; CDR3aa: CSVEDLRTGAYTDTQYF; v_gene: TRBV29-1; d_gene: TRBD1; abundance: few; j_gene: TRBJ2-3
CDR3nt: TGTGCCAGCAGCTCTCTTCCGGGGGGAGCGGGCAATCAGCCCCAGCATTTT; CDR3aa: CASSSLPGGAGNQPQHF; v_gene: TRBV7-9; d_gene: NA; abundance: NA; j_gene: TRBJ1-5
CDR3nt: TGTGCCAGCAGTTTTTGGGAGGGAGAGACCCAGTACTTC; CDR3aa: CASSFWEGETQYF; v_gene: TRBV12-3/TRBV12-4; d_gene: TRBD2; abundance: NA; j_gene: TRBJ2-5
CDR3nt: TGTGCCAGCAGTTTATCGGCGACAGCGTACGAGCAGTACTTC; CDR3aa: CASSLSATAYEQYF; v_gene: TRBV27; d_gene: NA; abundance: NA; j_gene: TRBJ2-7
CDR3nt: TGTGCCAGCAGTAGCACAGGGAGCTCCTACAATGAGCAGTTCTTC; CDR3aa: CASSSTGSSYNEQFF; v_gene: TRBV5-4; d_gene: NA; abundance: few; j_gene: TRBJ2-1
CDR3nt: TGCGCCAGCAGCCATACCCGGGACAGAGCCTACAATGAGCAGTTCTTC; CDR3aa: CASSHTRDRAYNEQFF; v_gene: TRBV4-3; d_gene: TRBD1; abundance: NA; j_gene: TRBJ2-1
CDR3nt: TGTGCCAGCAGCTTAGTTGGCGGGGGGCGACCCAATGAGCAGTTCTTC; CDR3aa: CASSLVGGGRPNEQFF; v_gene: TRBV7-9; d_gene: TRBD2; abundance: few; j_gene: TRBJ2-1
CDR3nt: TGTGCCAGCAGCCGAAGCGGTGTCTCCTACGAGCAGTACTTC; CDR3aa: CASSRSGVSYEQYF; v_gene: TRBV11-2; d_gene: NA; abundance: NA; j_gene: TRBJ2-7
CDR3nt: TGTGCCAGCAGCTTGGAAGCTAACTATGGCTACACCTTC; CDR3aa: CASSLEANYGYTF; v_gene: TRBV5-6; d_gene: NA; abundance: NA; j_gene: TRBJ1-2
CDR3nt: TGTGCCAGCAGCTTGTGGTCCCTGACAGATACGCAGTATTTT; CDR3aa: CASSLWSLTDTQYF; v_gene: TRBV12-3/TRBV12-4; d_gene: NA; abundance: few; j_gene: TRBJ2-3